This entry features one T cell receptor beta chain sequence. Its target is not known. Germline V gene sequence: CDR1 SNHLY, CDR2 FYNNEI. The V segment lost 8 bases and the J segment 2 bases; nucleotides outside the gene matches: 6. The CDR3 covers 14 residues. Clones were read by immunoSEQ multiplex PCR, and TCRdb kept only the in-frame ones, dropping some. The sample gives approximately 32,000 clones, 69% of which show up once; 28% is in the top ten. The data stem from a study of cytotoxic CD8 clonotypes in ibrutinib-treated CLL. Study in general: Partial response was seen in approximately 25 patients and complete response in 2; after median about six years, approximately 14 stayed remitted, around 12 progressed.

Study-level findings and limits: Clonality (at baseline) was higher than in age-matched healthy donors and tracked circulating CD8+ T-cell counts. Few clonotypes were public, and these shrank or held steady under treatment.

The source is a human donor with chronic lymphocytic leukemia. The chain is built from TRBV2 and TRBJ1-3, with 7 positions matching TRBD1. The material was PBMCs, obtained before ibrutinib treatment. CDR3 sequence: CASAIGGPGNTIYF. For the CDR3, the DNA is TGTGCCAGCGCCATAGGGGGCCCTGGAAACACCATATATTTT.